This T cell receptor beta chain was sequenced during a study of blood T cells in healthy people across ages. Study-wide results and limits: Per-million-T-cell TCR beta diversity fell roughly linearly with age.

This clonotype was seen more than once but under ten times. Its specificity is not known. Trimming at V came to 5 bases and at J to 4 bases, leaving 4 bases not matched to a gene. Germline-derived CDR1 and CDR2 are SGHTA and FQGNSA. The CDR3 is 14 residues long. Through a sample-barcoded 5' primer and a J-beta primer mix, a second PCR was run for about 7 to 12 cycles. TCRdb analysed the 5' RACE reads with MiXCR anew, one entry per CDR3 protein. This table holds approximately 770,000 distinct CDR3 sequences, about three fifths found once. The receptor was isolated from a man between 25 and 39 years old in good health. Sequencing was carried out using blood. The rearrangement links TRBV7-2 to TRBJ1-2; TRBD1 matches at 10 bases. CDR3 residues: CASSATGGVYGYTF. The CDR3 DNA reads TGTGCCAGCAGCGCGACAGGGGGCGTCTATGGCTACACCTTC.